Following are 8 T cell receptor beta chains from one sample sequenced in a study of T cells expressing NK-cell markers. TCRdb reanalyzed the 5' RACE reads and collapses them to one entry per CDR3 protein, without DNA. This sample's table reports 350,000 to 500,000 distinct CDR3 sequences. Sequenced: blood T cells: a sorted CD56 or NKG2C T cell subset, CD4+ or CD8+ T cells, or bulk PBMC T cells (not recorded which). Receptors originate from a woman between 18 and 70 years old in good health.

The genes are TRBV5-1 and TRBJ2-2; checking the TCRdb D call of TRBD1 is not possible without DNA. Looked up from germline, CDR1 is SGHRS and CDR2 is YFSETQ. The CDR3 length is 15 residues. This CDR3 reads CASMRGQSDTGELFF.

The V gene is TRBV5-6, the J gene TRBJ2-7; TCRdb indicates TRBD1, and absent DNA this call remains unverified. Germline values: CDR1 SGHDT, CDR2 YYEEEE. This CDR3 has 14 residues. The CDR3 loop is CASSRDTKTHEQYF.

The chain couples TRBV6-1 to TRBJ2-3; as DNA is missing, the TRBD2 call by TCRdb cannot be tested. The germline CDR1 and CDR2 sequences are MNHNS and SASEGT. This CDR3 comprises 14 residues. CDR3 loop: CARKLGRSTDTQYF.

V usage is TRBV29-1 and J usage is TRBJ2-3; TCRdb's assignment of TRBD1 cannot be checked, as there is no DNA. Germline CDR1 and CDR2: SQVTM and ANQGSEA. This CDR3 comprises 12 residues. The CDR3: CSVEREVDTQYF.

The chain combines TRBV9 with TRBJ2-3; TCRdb proposes TRBD1, but this gene call is untestable without DNA. Germline CDR1 and CDR2: SGDLS and YYNGEE. The length of the CDR3 is 15 residues. Here the CDR3 reads CASSVGTAITDTQYF.

The chain carries TRBV15 and TRBJ2-3; as DNA is missing, the TRBD1 call by TCRdb cannot be tested. The length of the CDR3 is 17 residues. The germline gives CDR1 LNHNV, CDR2 YYDKDF (reference sequence). CDR3 in amino acids: CATSPGGESSLADTQYF.

The V gene is TRBV12-3 or TRBV12-4, the J gene TRBJ1-3. This CDR3 comprises 17 residues. The CDR3 loop is CASTTGRAPLSGNTIYF.

This sequence joins TRBV7-2 and TRBJ1-4; TCRdb outputs TRBD1, but without DNA this stays unchecked. The CDR3 has 16 residues. CDR1 is SGHTA and CDR2 is FQGNSA in the germline V gene. This CDR3 is CASSLERGQGNEKLFF. Full variable domain (outside the CDR3, taken from reference TRBV7-2 and TRBJ1-4): GAGVSQSPSNKVTEKGKDVELRCDPISGHTALYWYRQSLGQGLEFLIYFQGNSAPDKSGLPSDRFSAERTGGSVSTLTIQRTQQEDSAVYLCASSLERGQGNEKLFFGSGTQLSVL.